This T cell receptor beta chain comes out of a study of molecular identifiers for immune sequencing clone quantification. Whole-study findings and limits: Sizes of highly expanded clones could be underestimated through identical TCRs sharing a barcode.

This clonotype ranks as medium-sized. Its antigen is currently unknown. The authors built bulk TCR libraries by previously described methods with listed TCR primers. MiXCR, applied by TCRdb to the PCR reads, yields one record per CDR3 protein. Of some 9,800 distinct CDR3 sequences listed, over 15% are singletons. V gave up 5 bases and J gave up 6 bases, with 14 bases separating them. This CDR3 has 14 amino acids. Germline lookup yields CDR1 MNHEY and CDR2 SMNVEV (reference sequence). Sequenced sample: naive CD8+ T cells from blood, with Jurkat cell RNA spiked in. Subset noted: FACS-sorted CD8+CD4-CCR7+CD45RA+ naive T cells. J is TRBJ1-5 and V is TRBV27, with D possibly TRBD1 on 6 matching bases. The TCR comes from a human donor in good health. Some libraries in this study had Jurkat cell RNA spiked in. CDR3: CASSTAGGGQPQHF. For the CDR3, the DNA is TGTGCCAGCAGTACCGCTGGGGGCGGTCAGCCCCAGCATTTT.